This entry is about one TCR beta chain. Its target is not known. Treatment of the sample: roughly 18 received Ad26.COV2.S at low or high dose, single or two shots; about 5 received placebo; per-sample allocation not given. The samples date from day 63 after the first vaccine or placebo injection. An Ad26 vector expressing Wuhan-strain SARS-CoV-2 spike served as the vaccine. These data come from a study of Ad26.COV2.S vaccination and SARS-CoV-2 variants. General observations from the study: Vaccine recipients had higher spike-specific TCR breadth than placebo recipients.

Assay: immunoSEQ multiplex PCR; the TCRdb copy retains only in-frame clones and omits some. The sample has 450,000 to 550,000 clones; about 91% are singletons. This CDR3 region has 13 residues. Trimming took off 6 bases at V and 1 base at J, with 7 bases between the two ends. The gene calls are TRBV12-3 or TRBV12-4 and TRBJ1-5; no definite D call. The origin of this receptor is a person between 18 and 65 years old who received the Ad26.COV2.S COVID-19 vaccine or a placebo. Sequenced material: peripheral blood, taken in a trial of Ad26.COV2.S vaccine versus placebo. CDR3 DNA: TGTGCCAGCAGCCCCCGGAGCAATCAGCCCCAGCATTTT. Protein sequence: CASSPRSNQPQHF.